This paragraph covers one T cell receptor (beta chain) sequence. Its matching antigen is unknown. The sample originates from a study of cytomegalovirus exposure and HLA in healthy donors. Study context: Assignment to the Caucasian-associated ancestry cluster applied to approximately 80% of the approximately 370 genotyped donors.

General study results and limits: Accurate prediction of HLA-A and HLA-B alleles (for most subjects) was reportedly achieved from TCR beta sequences. A later analysis linked a missense DCLRE1C variant to TCR beta V- and J-gene trimming.

Use of 60 Vbeta and 13 Jbeta primers characterized the PCR. The protocol was immunoSEQ multiplex PCR, while the TCRdb copy is restricted to in-frame clones and leaves out a portion. The table has 110,000 to 150,000 clones, 79% seen once. The specimen sequenced was PBMCs. This receptor was obtained from a young man in good health and CMV-seronegative.

The DNA of the CDR3 is TGTGCCATCAACTCCGCCACAGGCTATGAGCAGTTCTTC. It yields the protein CAINSATGYEQFF. The J gene is TRBJ2-1, the V gene TRBV10-3; tentative D call: TRBD1 (5 bases). The germline V gene encodes CDR1 ENHRY and CDR2 SYGVKD. Trimming took 7 bases from V and 8 from J, leaving 15 bases between them. This CDR3 has 13 amino acids.